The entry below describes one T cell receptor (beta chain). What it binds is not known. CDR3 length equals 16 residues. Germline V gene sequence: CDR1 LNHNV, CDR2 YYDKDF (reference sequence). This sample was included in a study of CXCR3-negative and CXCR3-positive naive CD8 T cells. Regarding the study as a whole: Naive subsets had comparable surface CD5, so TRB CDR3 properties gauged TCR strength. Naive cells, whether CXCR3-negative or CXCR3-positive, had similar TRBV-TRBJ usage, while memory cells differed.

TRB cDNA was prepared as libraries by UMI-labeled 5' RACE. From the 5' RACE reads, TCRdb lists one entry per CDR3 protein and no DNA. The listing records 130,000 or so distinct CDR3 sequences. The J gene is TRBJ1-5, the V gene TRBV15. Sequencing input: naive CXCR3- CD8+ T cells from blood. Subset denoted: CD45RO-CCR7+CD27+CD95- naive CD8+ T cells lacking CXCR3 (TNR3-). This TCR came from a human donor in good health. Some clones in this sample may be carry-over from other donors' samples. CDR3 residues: CATGRDRSFSNQPQHF.